The entry below gives a single T cell receptor (beta chain) sequence along with its context. In the original workflow: Amplification from reference gene primers served as the basis for estimated nucleated cell counts. Clones were read by immunoSEQ multiplex PCR, and TCRdb kept only the in-frame ones, dropping some. V, J and clone size derive from that table, while D and trimming were established from the DNA sequence. Seen here are about 260,000 clones, approximately 86% observed once, and the top ten hold around 9.5%. This CDR3 comprises 14 residues. CDR1 and CDR2 (germline): LGHNT, FRNRAP. The V gene lost 5 bases and the J gene lost 3 bases, with 13 bases spanning the gap. The data originate from a study of blood T cell repertoires in COVID-19. Overall study: The origin of the acute and convalescent COVID-19 samples was the United States, Italy and Spain. In each case, the material was cDNA or gDNA derived from T cells, B-cell-depleted T cells, or PBMCs.

This TCR derives from a man aged 35 to 55 who had recovered from COVID-19. The chain uses TRBV12-5 and TRBJ1-1; tentatively, D is TRBD1 (5 bases). The sequencing input was peripheral blood. As DNA, the CDR3 is TGTGCTAGTGGTCCCAGGGTTTGGCACACTGAAGCTTTCTTT. Protein sequence: CASGPRVWHTEAFF. The full variable domain, in which reference TRBV12-5 and TRBJ1-1 provide the parts outside the CDR3, is DARVTQTPRHKVTEMGQEVTMRCQPILGHNTVFWYRQTMMQGLELLAYFRNRAPLDDSGMPKDRFSAEMPDATLATLKIQPSEPRDSAVYFCASGPRVWHTEAFFGQGTRLTVV.